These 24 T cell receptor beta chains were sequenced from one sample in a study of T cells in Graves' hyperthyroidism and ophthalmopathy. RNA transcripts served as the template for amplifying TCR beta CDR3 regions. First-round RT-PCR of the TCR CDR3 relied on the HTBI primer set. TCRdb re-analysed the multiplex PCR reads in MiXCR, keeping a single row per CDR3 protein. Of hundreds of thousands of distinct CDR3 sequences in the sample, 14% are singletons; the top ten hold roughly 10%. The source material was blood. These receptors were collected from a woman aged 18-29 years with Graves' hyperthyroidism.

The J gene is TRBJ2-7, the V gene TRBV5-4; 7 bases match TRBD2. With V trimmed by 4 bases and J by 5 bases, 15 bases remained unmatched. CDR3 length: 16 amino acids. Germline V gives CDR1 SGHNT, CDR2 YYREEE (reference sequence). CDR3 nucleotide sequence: TGTGCCAGCAGCCGAGTCGGTGGGGGAGGGCCCCACGAGCAGTACTTC. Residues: CASSRVGGGGPHEQYF. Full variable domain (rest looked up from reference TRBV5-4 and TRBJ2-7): ETGVTQSPTHLIKTRGQQVTLRCSSQSGHNTVSWYQQALGQGPQFIFQYYREEENGRGNFPPRFSGLQFPNYSSELNVNALELDDSALYLCASSRVGGGGPHEQYFGPGTRLTVT.

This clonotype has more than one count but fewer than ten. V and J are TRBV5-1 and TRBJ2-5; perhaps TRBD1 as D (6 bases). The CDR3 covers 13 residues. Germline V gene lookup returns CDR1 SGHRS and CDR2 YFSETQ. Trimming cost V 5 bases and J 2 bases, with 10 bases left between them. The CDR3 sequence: CASRRQEQETQYF. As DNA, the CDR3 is TGCGCCAGCAGGAGACAGGAGCAAGAGACCCAGTACTTC.

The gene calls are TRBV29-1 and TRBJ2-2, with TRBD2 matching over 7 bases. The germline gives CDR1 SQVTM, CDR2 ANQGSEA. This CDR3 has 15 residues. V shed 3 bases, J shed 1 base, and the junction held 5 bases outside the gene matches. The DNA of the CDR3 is TGCAGCGTTGAGGTGGCTAGCGGGAACACCGGGGAGCTGTTTTTT. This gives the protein CSVEVASGNTGELFF.

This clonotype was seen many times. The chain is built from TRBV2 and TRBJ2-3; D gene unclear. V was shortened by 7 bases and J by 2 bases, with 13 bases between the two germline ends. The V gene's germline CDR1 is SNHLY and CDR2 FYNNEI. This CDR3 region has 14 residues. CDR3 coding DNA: TGTGCCAGCATGGCCCGGGTGAACACAGATACGCAGTATTTT. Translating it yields CASMARVNTDTQYF.

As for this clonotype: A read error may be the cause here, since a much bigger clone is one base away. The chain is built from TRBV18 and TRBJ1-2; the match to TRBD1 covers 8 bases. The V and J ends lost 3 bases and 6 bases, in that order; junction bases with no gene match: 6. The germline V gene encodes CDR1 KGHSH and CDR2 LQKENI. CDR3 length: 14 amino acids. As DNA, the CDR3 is TGTGCCAGCTCACCCCAGACAGGGGACAATGGCTACACCTTC. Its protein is CASSPQTGDNGYTF.

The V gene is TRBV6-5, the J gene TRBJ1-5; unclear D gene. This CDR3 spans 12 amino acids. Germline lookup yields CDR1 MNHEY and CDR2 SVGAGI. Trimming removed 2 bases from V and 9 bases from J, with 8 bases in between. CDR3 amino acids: CASSYVRWPQHF. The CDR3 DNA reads TGTGCCAGCAGTTACGTGCGTTGGCCCCAGCATTTT.

This CDR3 is CASSVSPGPVYGYTF. The CDR3 DNA reads TGTGCCAGCAGCGTAAGCCCCGGTCCCGTCTATGGCTACACCTTC. The V call is TRBV9, the J call TRBJ1-2; D gene uncertain. This CDR3 comprises 15 residues. The germline V gene encodes CDR1 SGDLS and CDR2 YYNGEE. Trimming shortened V by 1 base and J by 4 bases, and 14 bases separated the two germline ends.

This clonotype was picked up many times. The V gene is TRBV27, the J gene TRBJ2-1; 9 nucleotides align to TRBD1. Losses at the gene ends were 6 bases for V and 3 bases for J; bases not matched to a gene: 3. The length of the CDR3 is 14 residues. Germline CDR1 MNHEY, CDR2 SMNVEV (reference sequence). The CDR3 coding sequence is TGTGCCAGCAGCGGGACAGGGAACTACAATGAGCAGTTCTTC. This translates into CASSGTGNYNEQFF.

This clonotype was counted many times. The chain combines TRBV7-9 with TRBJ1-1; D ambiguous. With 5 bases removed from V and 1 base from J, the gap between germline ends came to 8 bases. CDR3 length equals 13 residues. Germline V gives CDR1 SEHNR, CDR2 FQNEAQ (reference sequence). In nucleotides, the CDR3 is TGTGCCAGCAGCCGTCCGGGGAACACTGAAGCTTTCTTT. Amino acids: CASSRPGNTEAFF.

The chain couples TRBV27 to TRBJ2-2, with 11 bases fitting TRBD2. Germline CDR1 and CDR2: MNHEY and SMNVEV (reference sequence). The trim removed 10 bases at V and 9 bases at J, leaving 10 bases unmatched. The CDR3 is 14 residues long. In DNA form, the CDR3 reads TGTGCCACCTCGGGGACTAGCGGAGGGAGGGAGCTGTTTTTT. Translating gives CATSGTSGGRELFF.

CDR3 region: CASSLPRDRGPYGYTF. In DNA form, the CDR3 reads TGTGCCAGCAGCTTACCCCGGGACAGGGGGCCGTATGGCTACACCTTC. The rearrangement links TRBV7-9 to TRBJ1-2, with 12 positions matching TRBD1. The CDR3 is made up of 16 amino acids. Looked up from germline, CDR1 is SEHNR and CDR2 is FQNEAQ (reference sequence). The V and J ends lost 2 bases and 5 bases, in that order; junction bases with no gene match: 6.

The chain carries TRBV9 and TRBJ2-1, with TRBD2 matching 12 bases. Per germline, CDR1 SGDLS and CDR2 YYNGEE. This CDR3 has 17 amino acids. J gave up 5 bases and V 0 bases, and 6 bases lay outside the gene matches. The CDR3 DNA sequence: TGTGCCAGCAGCGTAGGTCCTAGGACTAGCGGGAACAATGAGCAGTTCTTC. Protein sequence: CASSVGPRTSGNNEQFF.

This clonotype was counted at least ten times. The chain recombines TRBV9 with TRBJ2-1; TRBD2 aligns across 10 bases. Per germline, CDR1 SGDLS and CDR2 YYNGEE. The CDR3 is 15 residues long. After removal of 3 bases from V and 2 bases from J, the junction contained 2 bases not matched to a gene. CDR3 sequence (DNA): TGTGCCAGCAGCGCGGGACTAGCGACCTACAATGAGCAGTTCTTC. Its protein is CASSAGLATYNEQFF. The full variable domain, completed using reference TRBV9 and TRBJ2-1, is DSGVTQTPKHLITATGQRVTLRCSPRSGDLSVYWYQQSLDQGLQFLIQYYNGEERAKGNILERFSAQQFPDLHSELNLSSLELGDSALYFCASSAGLATYNEQFFGPGTRLTVL.

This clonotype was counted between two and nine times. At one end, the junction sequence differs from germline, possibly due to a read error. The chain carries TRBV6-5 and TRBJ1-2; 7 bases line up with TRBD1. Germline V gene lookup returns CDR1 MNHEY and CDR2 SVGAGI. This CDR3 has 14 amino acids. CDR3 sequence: CASNYDRAAYGYTF. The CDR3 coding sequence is TGTGCCAGCAATTACGACAGGGCCGCATATGGCTACACCTTC.

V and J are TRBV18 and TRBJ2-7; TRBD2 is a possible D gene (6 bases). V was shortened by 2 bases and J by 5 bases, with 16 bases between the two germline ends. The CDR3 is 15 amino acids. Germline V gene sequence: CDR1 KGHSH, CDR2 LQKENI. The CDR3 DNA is TGTGCCAGCTCACCATTGGGGCTAGCGCTCGACGAGCAGTACTTC. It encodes CASSPLGLALDEQYF.

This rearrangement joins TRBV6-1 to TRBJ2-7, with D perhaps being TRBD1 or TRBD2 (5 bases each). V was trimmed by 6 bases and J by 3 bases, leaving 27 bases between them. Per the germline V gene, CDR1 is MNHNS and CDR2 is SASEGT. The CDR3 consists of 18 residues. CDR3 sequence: CASRTHSGRRFGGYEQYF. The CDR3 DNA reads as TGTGCCAGCAGGACACACTCGGGACGGCGCTTTGGGGGCTACGAGCAGTACTTC.

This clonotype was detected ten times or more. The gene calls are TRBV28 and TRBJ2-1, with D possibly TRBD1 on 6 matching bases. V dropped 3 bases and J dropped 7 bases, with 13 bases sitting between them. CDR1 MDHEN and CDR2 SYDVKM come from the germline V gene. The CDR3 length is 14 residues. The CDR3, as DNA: TGTGCCAGCAGTTTTGAGACAGGTCTGAATGAGCAGTTCTTC. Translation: CASSFETGLNEQFF.

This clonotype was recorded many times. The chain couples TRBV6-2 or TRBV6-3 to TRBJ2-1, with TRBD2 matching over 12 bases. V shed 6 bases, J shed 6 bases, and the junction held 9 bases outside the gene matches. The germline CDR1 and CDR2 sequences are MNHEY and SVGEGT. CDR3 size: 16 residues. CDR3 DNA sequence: TGTGCCAGCAGGCTAGCGGGAGGGCCCGTAACCAATGAGCAGTTCTTC. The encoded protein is CASRLAGGPVTNEQFF.

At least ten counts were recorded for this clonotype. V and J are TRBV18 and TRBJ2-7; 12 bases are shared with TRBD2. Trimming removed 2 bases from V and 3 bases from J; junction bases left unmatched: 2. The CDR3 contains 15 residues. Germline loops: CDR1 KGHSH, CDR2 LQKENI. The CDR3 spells CASSPGLAGIYEQYF. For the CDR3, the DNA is TGTGCCAGCTCACCAGGACTAGCGGGAATCTACGAGCAGTACTTC.

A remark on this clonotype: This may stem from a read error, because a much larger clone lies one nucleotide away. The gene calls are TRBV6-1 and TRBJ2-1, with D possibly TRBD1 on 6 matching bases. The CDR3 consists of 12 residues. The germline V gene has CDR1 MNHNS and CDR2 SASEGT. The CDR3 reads CASGPRDNERFF. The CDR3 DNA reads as TGTGCCAGTGGACCGAGGGACAATGAGCGGTTCTTC.

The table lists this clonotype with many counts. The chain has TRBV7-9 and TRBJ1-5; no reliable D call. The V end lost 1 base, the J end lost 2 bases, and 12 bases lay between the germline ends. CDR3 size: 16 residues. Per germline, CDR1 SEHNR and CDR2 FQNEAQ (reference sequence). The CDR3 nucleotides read TGTGCCAGCAGCTTAGTTGGACCGACTGGCAATCAGCCCCAGCATTTT. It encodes CASSLVGPTGNQPQHF.

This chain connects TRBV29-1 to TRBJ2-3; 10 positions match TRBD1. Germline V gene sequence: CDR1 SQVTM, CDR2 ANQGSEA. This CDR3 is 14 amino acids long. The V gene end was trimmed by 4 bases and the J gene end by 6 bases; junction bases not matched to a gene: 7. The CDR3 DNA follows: TGCAGCGTTGCCCGGGGGACAGGGGCCGATACGCAGTATTTT. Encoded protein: CSVARGTGADTQYF.

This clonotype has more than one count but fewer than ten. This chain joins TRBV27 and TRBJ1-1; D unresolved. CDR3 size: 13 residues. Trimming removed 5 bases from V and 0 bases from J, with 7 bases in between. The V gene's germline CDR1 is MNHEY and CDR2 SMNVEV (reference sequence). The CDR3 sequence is CASSEYMNTEAFF. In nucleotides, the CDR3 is TGTGCCAGCAGTGAGTATATGAACACTGAAGCTTTCTTT.

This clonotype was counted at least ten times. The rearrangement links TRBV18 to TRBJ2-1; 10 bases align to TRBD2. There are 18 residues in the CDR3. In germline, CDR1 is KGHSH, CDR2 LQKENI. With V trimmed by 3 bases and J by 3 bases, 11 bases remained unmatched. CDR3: CASSPGIGLAANYNEQFF. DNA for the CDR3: TGTGCCAGCTCACCTGGAATTGGACTAGCGGCTAACTACAATGAGCAGTTCTTC.